Presented here are 26 T cell receptor beta chains from one specimen sequenced in a study of blood T cell repertoires in COVID-19. Using immunoSEQ multiplex PCR, the repertoire was profiled, and TCRdb retains in-frame clones only, with some absent. Here the sample spans 80,000 to 100,000 clones, roughly 90% being singletons. The sample comprised peripheral blood. The receptors come from a human donor with COVID-19, enrolled during active disease. The donor label of this sample is uncertain.

The J gene is TRBJ2-2, the V gene TRBV18; TRBD2 aligns across 8 bases. Looked up from germline, CDR1 is KGHSH and CDR2 is LQKENI. The CDR3 has 18 residues. The V and J ends lost 4 bases and 3 bases, in that order; junction bases with no gene match: 13. CDR3: CASSLIRPGLGHTGELFF. CDR3 bases: TGTGCCAGCTCACTTATCCGACCGGGACTAGGGCACACCGGGGAGCTGTTTTTT.

This clone has ten or more counts. CDR3 loop: CASSQRVTEGNEQFF. The CDR3, as DNA: TGTGCCAGCAGCCAGCGGGTCACGGAGGGAAATGAGCAGTTCTTC. This chain links TRBV4-2 with TRBJ2-1; a possible D gene is TRBD2 (6 bases). Germline V gene lookup returns CDR1 LGHNA and CDR2 YNFKEQ. Between the trimmed V and J ends, which lost 3 bases and 7 bases, there was a span of 16 bases. CDR3 length: 15 amino acids.

The CDR3 DNA is TGTGCCAGCAGCCTGCGGGGGGCTGGGGACACTGAAGCTTTCTTT. It specifies CASSLRGAGDTEAFF. J is TRBJ1-1 and V is TRBV5-6, with D possibly matching TRBD1 (6 bases). The CDR3 totals 15 residues. V dropped 4 bases and J dropped 3 bases, with 16 bases sitting between them. The V gene's germline CDR1 is SGHDT and CDR2 YYEEEE.

For the CDR3, the DNA is TGTGCCAGCAGCTTTATTTCTCTTAATGAAAAACTGTTTTTT. Translating it yields CASSFISLNEKLFF. The rearrangement uses TRBV7-2 and TRBJ1-4; D is unclear. CDR3 length equals 14 residues. CDR1 and CDR2 (germline): SGHTA, FQGNSA. Trimming stripped 3 bases from V and 4 bases from J, with 9 bases between.

V usage is TRBV9 and J usage is TRBJ2-6, with 7 bases fitting TRBD1. CDR3 size: 16 residues. V gave up 2 bases and J gave up 2 bases; unmatched junction bases: 4. The germline CDR1 and CDR2 sequences are SGDLS and YYNGEE. CDR3 residues: CASSVTGVPGANVLTF. The CDR3 region has the DNA TGTGCCAGCAGCGTCACAGGGGTTCCTGGGGCCAACGTCCTGACTTTC.

This chain connects TRBV7-9 to TRBJ1-2; the match to TRBD1 covers 7 bases. Looked up from germline, CDR1 is SEHNR and CDR2 is FQNEAQ (reference sequence). The V gene end was trimmed by 4 bases and the J gene end by 1 base; junction bases not matched to a gene: 3. The CDR3 runs 14 residues. The CDR3 coding sequence is TGTGCCAGCAGCTCGGGACAGCTTAACTATGGCTACACCTTC. Protein: CASSSGQLNYGYTF.

The chain combines TRBV19 with TRBJ2-7, with D unclear. Trimming removed 4 bases from V and 3 bases from J, with 13 bases in between. The germline V gene has CDR1 LNHDA and CDR2 SQIVND (reference sequence). This CDR3 is built from 14 residues. This CDR3 reads CASSTTGEIYEQYF. For the CDR3, the DNA is TGTGCCAGTAGTACGACCGGAGAAATCTACGAGCAGTACTTC.

The V and J genes are TRBV2 and TRBJ1-6, with TRBD1 as a possible D gene (5 bases). The V end lost 7 bases, the J end lost 1 base, and 11 bases lay between the germline ends. Germline assignment: CDR1 SNHLY and CDR2 FYNNEI. The CDR3 contains 15 residues. The CDR3 is CASNTGGSYNSPLHF. The CDR3 DNA reads TGTGCCAGCAACACCGGGGGGTCCTATAATTCACCCCTCCACTTT.

In this sample, this clone turned up a few times. The gene calls are TRBV19 and TRBJ1-5; D uncertain. The germline V gene encodes CDR1 LNHDA and CDR2 SQIVND (reference sequence). Between the trimmed V and J ends, which lost 5 bases and 8 bases, there was a span of 16 bases. This CDR3 spans 14 amino acids. CDR3: CASSPGRGKEPQHF. The CDR3 DNA is TGTGCCAGTAGTCCCGGACGGGGAAAGGAGCCCCAGCATTTT.

This rearrangement joins TRBV6-4 to TRBJ2-3, with 9 bases aligning to TRBD2. Germline values: CDR1 MRHNA, CDR2 SNTAGT. Trimming removed 3 bases from V and 4 bases from J; junction bases left unmatched: 2. The CDR3 contains 14 residues. The CDR3: CASSERGGPDTQYF. Here the CDR3 DNA reads TGTGCCAGCAGTGAGCGGGGGGGCCCAGATACGCAGTATTTT.

This chain uses TRBV6-5 with TRBJ2-7; D possibly corresponds to TRBD1 (6 bases). Germline values: CDR1 MNHEY, CDR2 SVGAGI. V lost 8 bases, J lost 3 bases, and 11 bases lay in between. This CDR3 is 12 amino acids long. The CDR3 DNA reads as TGTGCCAGCGAGGACAGACTCTACGAGCAGTACTTC. It is translated as CASEDRLYEQYF.

This sequence joins TRBV10-3 and TRBJ1-2; no clear D. CDR3 size: 13 residues. Germline loops: CDR1 ENHRY, CDR2 SYGVKD. Trimming pared 4 bases from V and 3 bases from J, leaving 9 bases between. The CDR3 sequence is CAISGGLDYGYTF. Here the CDR3 DNA reads TGTGCCATCAGTGGCGGGCTCGACTATGGCTACACCTTC.

The chain employs TRBV25-1 and TRBJ2-3; no reliable D call. Germline CDR1 and CDR2: MGHDK and SYGVNS. The CDR3 covers 13 residues. The germline V and J ends were trimmed by 3 bases and 3 bases, with 7 bases remaining between them. DNA for the CDR3: TGTGCCAGCAGTGACGCAGTTACAGATACGCAGTATTTT. Translated: CASSDAVTDTQYF.

This sequence joins TRBV5-1 and TRBJ1-1; D unclear. Trimming removed 1 base at V and 8 bases at J, with 6 bases between. Per germline, CDR1 SGHRS and CDR2 YFSETQ. CDR3 length equals 11 residues. The chain's CDR3 is CASSLQNEAFF. The CDR3 region has the DNA TGCGCCAGCAGCTTGCAGAACGAAGCTTTCTTT.

This chain joins TRBV10-3 and TRBJ2-1; 7 bases agree with TRBD2. The CDR3 spans 13 residues. In germline, CDR1 is ENHRY, CDR2 SYGVKD. V was pared by 6 bases and J by 8 bases, with 7 bases of the junction left unmatched. The CDR3 region is CAISTSVGHEQFF. The DNA of the CDR3 is TGTGCCATCAGCACTAGCGTGGGCCATGAGCAGTTCTTC.

The rearrangement joins TRBV27 to TRBJ1-1, with 9 bases matching TRBD1. The germline gives CDR1 MNHEY, CDR2 SMNVEV (reference sequence). The trim removed 4 bases at V and 3 bases at J, leaving 9 bases unmatched. CDR3 length: 16 amino acids. The CDR3, as DNA: TGTGCCAGCAGTTCCCAACAGGGGGCGTTGGACACTGAAGCTTTCTTT. It encodes CASSSQQGALDTEAFF.

This chain uses TRBV5-1 with TRBJ1-5, with unresolved D. CDR1 is SGHRS, CDR2 YFSETQ, per germline. CDR3 size: 15 residues. Trimming removed 4 bases at V and 1 base at J, with 12 bases between. CDR3 DNA: TGCGCCAGCAGCCAGGATGGGCGCAGCAATCAGCCCCAGCATTTT. This gives the protein CASSQDGRSNQPQHF. The variable domain in full, completed from reference TRBV5-1 and TRBJ1-5, reads KAGVTQTPRYLIKTRGQQVTLSCSPISGHRSVSWYQQTPGQGLQFLFEYFSETQRNKGNFPGRFSGRQFSNSRSEMNVSTLELGDSALYLCASSQDGRSNQPQHFGDGTRLSIL.

The V gene is TRBV29-1, the J gene TRBJ1-3; D not certain. The CDR3 has 12 amino acids. Trimming pared 3 bases from V and 9 bases from J, leaving 12 bases between. The germline CDR1 and CDR2 sequences are SQVTM and ANQGSEA. CDR3 residues: CSVEVARSTIYF. The DNA of the CDR3 is TGCAGCGTTGAGGTGGCCCGGAGCACCATATATTTT. Complete variable domain (other parts from reference TRBV29-1 and TRBJ1-3): SAVISQKPSRDICQRGTSLTIQCQVDSQVTMMFWYRQQPGQSLTLIATANQGSEATYESGFVIDKFPISRPNLTFSTLTVSNMSPEDSSIYLCSVEVARSTIYFGEGSWLTVV.

The CDR3 region has the DNA TGTGCCAGCAGCGTAGCTTGGGGCCCGGACACTGAAGCTTTCTTT. Translating gives CASSVAWGPDTEAFF. The chain combines TRBV9 with TRBJ1-1; D might be TRBD1 (5 bases). The V gene's germline CDR1 is SGDLS and CDR2 YYNGEE. The CDR3 consists of 15 residues. V was trimmed by 0 bases and J by 3 bases, leaving 12 bases between them.

This chain uses TRBV9 with TRBJ1-2; 7 bases are a match to TRBD1. The J segment lost 2 bases and the V segment lost 2 bases, leaving 3 bases of the junction unmatched. The CDR3 sequence is 14 residues long. Looked up from germline, CDR1 is SGDLS and CDR2 is YYNGEE. The CDR3 region is CASSVQQGNYGYTF. In DNA form, the CDR3 reads TGTGCCAGCAGCGTCCAACAGGGGAACTATGGCTACACCTTC. The variable domain in full, with the rest retrieved from reference TRBV9 and TRBJ1-2, is DSGVTQTPKHLITATGQRVTLRCSPRSGDLSVYWYQQSLDQGLQFLIQYYNGEERAKGNILERFSAQQFPDLHSELNLSSLELGDSALYFCASSVQQGNYGYTFGSGTRLTVV.

The rearrangement joins TRBV6-5 to TRBJ2-3, with D possibly matching TRBD2 (6 bases). This CDR3 contains 14 residues. Trimming cost V 6 bases and J 14 bases, with 24 bases left between them. The germline CDR1 and CDR2 sequences are MNHEY and SVGAGI. The CDR3, as DNA: TGTGCCAGCAGGCTTAGTCGGCTGGCTAGCGAGCCGTATTTT. Translation: CASRLSRLASEPYF.

CDR3 coding DNA: TGTGCCAGCTCCCGAGAACAGGGCCGTACGGGCACTGAAGCTTTCTTT. It codes for CASSREQGRTGTEAFF. The chain carries TRBV18 and TRBJ1-1; maybe TRBD1 (6 bases). CDR3 size: 16 residues. Trimming removed 6 bases at V and 4 bases at J, with 21 bases between. Per germline, CDR1 KGHSH and CDR2 LQKENI.

The V and J genes are TRBV2 and TRBJ1-1; possible D gene TRBD1, 5 bases. Germline lookup yields CDR1 SNHLY and CDR2 FYNNEI. The V end was cut by 6 bases, the J end by 4 bases, with 12 bases between. This CDR3 spans 13 amino acids. CDR3 region: CASRRQWVTEAFF. The CDR3 DNA reads as TGTGCCAGCAGGAGACAGTGGGTCACTGAAGCTTTCTTT.

The V call is TRBV5-3, the J call TRBJ1-2; 7 bases are a match to TRBD1. TRBV5-3 has ORF status, its function being uncertain. The CDR3 covers 14 residues. J gave up 6 bases and V 6 bases, and 11 bases lay outside the gene matches. CDR3 region: CARISGGRGHGYTF. CDR3 sequence (DNA): TGTGCCAGAATCTCCGGCGGGAGGGGGCATGGCTACACCTTC.

The chain joins TRBV7-9 to TRBJ1-2; no definite D call. The V end lost 1 base, the J end lost 10 bases, and 10 bases lay between the germline ends. The CDR3 covers 12 residues. Germline CDR1 and CDR2: SEHNR and FQNEAQ (reference sequence). The CDR3 sequence: CASSLEYSFYTF. The CDR3 nucleotides are TGTGCCAGCAGCTTAGAATACAGCTTCTACACCTTC.

The chain carries TRBV11-3 and TRBJ2-5, with TRBD1 matching over 8 bases. Germline-derived CDR1 and CDR2 are SGHNT and YENEEA. This CDR3 spans 16 amino acids. Unmatched junction bases numbered 9, after V lost 5 bases and J lost 1 base. CDR3 amino acids: CASSPGQGIGQETQYF. The CDR3, as DNA: TGTGCCAGCAGCCCAGGACAGGGAATCGGCCAAGAGACCCAGTACTTC.